The sequence of this T cell receptor (beta chain) was determined in a study of monozygotic twins with inflammatory bowel disease. CDR3 length equals 14 residues. Germline V gene sequence: CDR1 SGHRS, CDR2 YFSETQ. Researchers put TCRalpha and TCRbeta cDNA through two nested PCRs lasting around 15 and 10 cycles. Using the 5' RACE reads, TCRdb records one entry per CDR3 protein without DNA. Its table lists about 300,000 distinct CDR3 sequences. The source is a human donor with ulcerative colitis or Crohn's disease, or a healthy co-twin of an affected twin (not recorded which). This chain joins TRBV5-1 and TRBJ2-7; the D gene TCRdb calls, TRBD1, cannot be checked with no DNA. The specimen sequenced was blood. This CDR3 reads CASSSQQGDYEQYF. Based on the CDR3 plus reference TRBV5-1 and TRBJ2-7, the full variable domain is KAGVTQTPRYLIKTRGQQVTLSCSPISGHRSVSWYQQTPGQGLQFLFEYFSETQRNKGNFPGRFSGRQFSNSRSEMNVSTLELGDSALYLCASSSQQGDYEQYFGPGTRLTVT.